The 3 T cell receptor beta chains reported below all come from one sample, sequenced in a study of T cell repertoires in cytomegalovirus infection. TCRdb redid the calling of the reads with MiXCR, one entry per CDR3 protein. There are approximately 180,000 distinct CDR3 sequences in the sample; 8.5% to 10% occur only once, and 4.6% lies in the top ten. Sample: PBMCs. These receptors were obtained from a human donor in good health (CMV status not recorded). Some clones in this sample may be carry-over from other donors' samples.

This clonotype was observed at least ten times. The chain carries TRBV29-1 and TRBJ1-1, with D maybe TRBD1 (5 bases). The CDR3 length is 11 residues. Trimming removed 3 bases from V and 9 bases from J, with 11 bases in between. The germline V gene has CDR1 SQVTM and CDR2 ANQGSEA. CDR3 DNA: TGCAGCGTTGACTCCGGGGCGAAAGCTTTCTTT. As protein: CSVDSGAKAFF.

This clonotype was observed a few times. This rearrangement joins TRBV2 to TRBJ2-2; D gene unclear. The ends were cut back, 4 bases at V and 7 bases at J, with 4 bases in the middle. Germline assignment: CDR1 SNHLY and CDR2 FYNNEI. The CDR3 sequence is 11 residues long. CDR3 nucleotide sequence: TGTGCCAGCAGTGTGAGCGGGGAGCTGTTTTTT. It specifies CASSVSGELFF. The full variable domain, its missing parts supplied by reference TRBV2 and TRBJ2-2, is EPEVTQTPSHQVTQMGQEVILRCVPISNHLYFYWYRQILGQKVEFLVSFYNNEISEKSEIFDDQFSVERPDGSNFTLKIRSTKLEDSAMYFCASSVSGELFFGEGSRLTVL.

This clonotype was detected a few times. CDR3 in amino acids: CASREGTFLGTEAFF. The CDR3 DNA reads TGTGCCAGCAGAGAAGGGACATTCCTGGGCACTGAAGCTTTCTTT. The V call is TRBV6-2 or TRBV6-3, the J call TRBJ1-1; D may be TRBD1 (6 bases). The CDR3 consists of 15 residues. Looked up from germline, CDR1 is MNHEY and CDR2 is SVGEGT. Trimming took 6 bases from V and 4 from J, leaving 18 bases between them.